This TCR beta chain emerged from a study of blood T cells in healthy people across ages. This CDR3 has 19 amino acids. Germline V CDR1 and CDR2: SNHLY, FYNNEI. Losses at the gene ends were 3 bases for V and 2 bases for J; bases not matched to a gene: 11. Sample-barcoded 5' priming and a J-beta primer mix drove a second PCR of roughly 6 to 12 cycles. TCRdb independently ran MiXCR on the 5' RACE reads; one entry per CDR3 protein. The table includes some 1 million distinct CDR3 sequences, 35% to 50% detected once. This clonotype originated in a woman aged 55-70 years in good health. This chain links TRBV2 with TRBJ2-5; TRBD2 aligns across 14 bases. The sequencing sample was made of blood. The CDR3 DNA reads TGTGCCAGCAGTGATGAGGGGACTAGCGGGAGTAGGGGTCAAGAGACCCAGTACTTC. Translation gives CASSDEGTSGSRGQETQYF.